This T cell receptor (beta chain) comes out of a study of human T cells and chemical hapten exposure. About the research overall: Variation in per-sample TCR yields came mainly from small pooled library volume differences.

This clonotype was picked up many times. Whole blood, unfractionated, served as the material for total RNA extraction. TCRdb reanalysed the 5' RACE reads using MiXCR and keeps one entry per CDR3 protein. The sample holds some 150,000 distinct CDR3 sequences; around 4% are singletons and the top ten take over 1.1%. The origin of this receptor is a female donor in good health.

In nucleotides, the CDR3 is TGTGCCAGCAGCTCAGCCCGACAGGGGAACACTGAAGCTTTCTTT. Translated, it gives CASSSARQGNTEAFF. The chain recombines TRBV7-2 with TRBJ1-1, with 7 bases aligning to TRBD1. Germline trimming cut 4 bases from V and 1 base from J; bases unmatched to any gene: 6. The germline CDR1 and CDR2 sequences are SGHTA and FQGNSA. The CDR3 is made up of 15 amino acids.